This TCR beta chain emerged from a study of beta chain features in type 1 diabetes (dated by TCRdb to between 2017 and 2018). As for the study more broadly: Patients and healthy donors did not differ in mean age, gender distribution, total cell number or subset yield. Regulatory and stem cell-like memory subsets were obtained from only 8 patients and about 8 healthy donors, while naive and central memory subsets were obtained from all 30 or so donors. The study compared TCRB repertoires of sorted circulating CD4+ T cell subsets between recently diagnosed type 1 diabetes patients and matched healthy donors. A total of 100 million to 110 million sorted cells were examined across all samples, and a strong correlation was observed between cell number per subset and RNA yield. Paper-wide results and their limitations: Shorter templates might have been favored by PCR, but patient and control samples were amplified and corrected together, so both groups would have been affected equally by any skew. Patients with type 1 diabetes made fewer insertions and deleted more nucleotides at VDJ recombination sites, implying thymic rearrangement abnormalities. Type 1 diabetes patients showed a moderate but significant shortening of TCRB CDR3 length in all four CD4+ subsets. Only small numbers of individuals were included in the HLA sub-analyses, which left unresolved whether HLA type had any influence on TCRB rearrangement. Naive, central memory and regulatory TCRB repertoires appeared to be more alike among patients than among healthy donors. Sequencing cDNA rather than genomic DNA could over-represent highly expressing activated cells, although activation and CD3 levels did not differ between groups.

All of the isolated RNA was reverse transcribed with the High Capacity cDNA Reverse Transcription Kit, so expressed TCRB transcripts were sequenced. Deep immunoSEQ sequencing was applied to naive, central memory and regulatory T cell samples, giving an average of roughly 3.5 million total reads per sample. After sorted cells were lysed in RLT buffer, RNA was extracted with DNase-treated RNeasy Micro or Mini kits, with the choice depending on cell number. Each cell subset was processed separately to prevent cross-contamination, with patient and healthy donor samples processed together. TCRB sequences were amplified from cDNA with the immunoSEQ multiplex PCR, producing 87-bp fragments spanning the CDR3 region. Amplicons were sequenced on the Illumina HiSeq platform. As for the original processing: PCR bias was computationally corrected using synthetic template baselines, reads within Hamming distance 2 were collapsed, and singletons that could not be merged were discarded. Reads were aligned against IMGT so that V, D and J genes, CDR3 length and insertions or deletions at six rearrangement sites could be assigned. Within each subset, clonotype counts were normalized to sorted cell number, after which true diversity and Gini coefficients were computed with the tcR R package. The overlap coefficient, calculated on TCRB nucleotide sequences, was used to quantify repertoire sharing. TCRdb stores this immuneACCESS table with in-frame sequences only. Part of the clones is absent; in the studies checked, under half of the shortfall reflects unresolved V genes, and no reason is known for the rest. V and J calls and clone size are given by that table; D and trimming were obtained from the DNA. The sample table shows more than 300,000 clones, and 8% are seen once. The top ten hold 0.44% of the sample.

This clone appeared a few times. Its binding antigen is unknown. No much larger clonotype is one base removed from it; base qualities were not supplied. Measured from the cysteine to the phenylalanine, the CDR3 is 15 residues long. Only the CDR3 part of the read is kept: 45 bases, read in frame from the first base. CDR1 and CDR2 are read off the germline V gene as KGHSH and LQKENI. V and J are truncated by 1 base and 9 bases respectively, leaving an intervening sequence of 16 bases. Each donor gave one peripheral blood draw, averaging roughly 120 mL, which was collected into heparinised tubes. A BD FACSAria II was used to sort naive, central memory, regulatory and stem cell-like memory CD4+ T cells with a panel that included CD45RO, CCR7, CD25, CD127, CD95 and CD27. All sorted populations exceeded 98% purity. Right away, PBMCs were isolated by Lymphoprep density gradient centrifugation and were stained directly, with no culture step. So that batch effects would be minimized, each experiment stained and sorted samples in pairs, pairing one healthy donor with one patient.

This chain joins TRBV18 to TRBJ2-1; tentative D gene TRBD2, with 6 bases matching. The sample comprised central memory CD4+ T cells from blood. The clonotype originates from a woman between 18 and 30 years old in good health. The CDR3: CASSPQGYGTGEQFF. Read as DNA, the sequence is TGTGCCAGCTCACCACAGGGATACGGGACTGGTGAGCAGTTCTTC. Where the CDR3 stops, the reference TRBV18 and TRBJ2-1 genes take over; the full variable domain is NAGVMQNPRHLVRRRGQEARLRCSPMKGHSHVYWYRQLPEEGLKFMVYLQKENIIDESGMPKERFSAEFPKEGPSILRIQQVVRGDSAAYFCASSPQGYGTGEQFFGPGTRLTVL.